Below, 24 T cell receptor beta chains from the same sample are listed, as sequenced in a study of vaccination effects on CD4 cells after COVID-19. No antigens are known for them. Expansion of antigen-specific CD4+ T cells with viral peptide pools was carried out by the ViraFEST assay before sequencing. Culture lasted about ten days before CD4+ T cell isolation. Here immunoSEQ multiplex PCR was the method, and the copy in TCRdb shows in-frame clones only, minus some. Of 23,000 or so clones in the sample, approximately 70% were seen once. The specimen comprised CD4+ T cells from PBMCs cultured with HCoV-229E spike peptides, sampled before COVID-19 vaccination. The receptors derive from a human donor who received a COVID-19 vaccine.

V and J are TRBV19 and TRBJ1-5; 8 positions match TRBD1. V lost 1 base to trimming and J lost 6 bases; unmatched junction nucleotides: 2. Germline CDR1 LNHDA, CDR2 SQIVND (reference sequence). This CDR3 is 14 amino acids long. The CDR3 DNA reads as TGTGCCAGTAGTATAGTAACAGGGGGTCAGCCCCAGCATTTT. As protein: CASSIVTGGQPQHF.

The chain joins TRBV5-1 to TRBJ2-5; perhaps TRBD2 as D (7 bases). Germline V gene lookup returns CDR1 SGHRS and CDR2 YFSETQ. This CDR3 spans 16 amino acids. V lost 0 bases to trimming and J lost 4 bases, with 16 bases between them. The CDR3 reads CASSLGGTPGGETQYF. The CDR3 region has the DNA TGCGCCAGCAGCTTGGGAGGGACACCGGGGGGAGAGACCCAGTACTTC.

The V and J genes are TRBV24-1 and TRBJ2-3, with 9 positions matching TRBD1. The germline V gene encodes CDR1 KGHDR and CDR2 SFDVKD. Trimming at V came to 0 bases and at J to 6 bases, leaving 6 bases not matched to a gene. The CDR3 spans 16 residues. CDR3 amino acids: CATSDLQGQGVDTQYF. The CDR3 DNA reads TGTGCCACCAGTGATTTGCAGGGACAGGGCGTGGATACGCAGTATTTT.

This chain uses TRBV14 with TRBJ1-5, with a possible D match to TRBD1 (5 bases). V was shortened by 0 bases and J by 2 bases, with 8 bases between the two germline ends. There are 15 residues in the CDR3. Germline CDR1 SGHDN, CDR2 FVKESK. Here the CDR3 reads CASSQDRGGNQPQHF. The CDR3 DNA follows: TGTGCCAGCAGCCAAGATCGGGGGGGCAATCAGCCCCAGCATTTT.

The chain is built from TRBV9 and TRBJ2-1; perhaps D is TRBD1 or TRBD2 (5 bases each). Germline CDR1 reads SGDLS; CDR2 reads YYNGEE. V gave up 2 bases and J gave up 3 bases, with 9 bases separating them. The CDR3 has 14 amino acids. The CDR3: CASSVGVLYNEQFF. CDR3 coding DNA: TGTGCCAGCAGCGTGGGGGTTCTCTACAATGAGCAGTTCTTC.

This chain links TRBV28 with TRBJ1-2; weak D call: TRBD1 (6 bases). The V and J ends lost 4 bases and 8 bases respectively, with 11 bases between them. The CDR3 has 12 amino acids. CDR1 and CDR2 from the germline V gene are MDHEN and SYDVKM. CDR3 coding DNA: TGTGCCAGCAGTTCCAACAGGGTGGGCTACACCTTC. Protein sequence: CASSSNRVGYTF.

The chain combines TRBV5-1 with TRBJ1-1; 12 bases are a match to TRBD1. CDR3 length: 16 amino acids. From germline, CDR1 is SGHRS and CDR2 YFSETQ. The V segment lost 4 bases and the J segment 5 bases; nucleotides outside the gene matches: 9. CDR3 in amino acids: CASSPLGGQGATEAFF. The CDR3 nucleotides read TGCGCCAGCAGCCCCCTGGGGGGACAGGGGGCAACTGAAGCTTTCTTT.

By proportion, this clone is medium-sized. This chain joins TRBV6-5 and TRBJ1-1, with D uncertain. Trimming took off 7 bases at V and 0 bases at J, with 12 bases between the two ends. Germline CDR1 and CDR2: MNHEY and SVGAGI. This CDR3 region has 14 residues. The CDR3 DNA follows: TGTGCCAGCAAGCTTGACACTTTGAACACTGAAGCTTTCTTT. This gives the protein CASKLDTLNTEAFF.

The genes are TRBV2 and TRBJ2-3; no clear D gene. Trimming took 3 bases from V and 3 from J, leaving 7 bases between them. The germline V gene has CDR1 SNHLY and CDR2 FYNNEI. The CDR3 has 13 amino acids. The DNA for the CDR3 is TGTGCCAGCAGTGACTTCGCGACAGATACGCAGTATTTT. It specifies CASSDFATDTQYF.

The V call is TRBV24-1, the J call TRBJ2-3; D tentatively fits TRBD1 or TRBD2 (5 bases each). Trimming cost V 4 bases and J 6 bases, with 10 bases left between them. Germline CDR1 and CDR2: KGHDR and SFDVKD. CDR3 size: 13 residues. The CDR3 is CATSDGAADTQYF. The CDR3 DNA reads as TGTGCCACCAGTGACGGGGCTGCGGATACGCAGTATTTT.

The CDR3 sequence: CATSDLRGWQPQHF. In DNA, the CDR3 is TGTGCCACCAGTGATTTGCGAGGGTGGCAGCCCCAGCATTTT. The V gene is TRBV24-1, the J gene TRBJ1-5, with D unclear. This CDR3 is 14 amino acids long. Germline V gene lookup returns CDR1 KGHDR and CDR2 SFDVKD. The V end was cut by 0 bases, the J end by 7 bases, with 9 bases between.

V usage is TRBV5-8 and J usage is TRBJ2-1, with TRBD2 identical over 15 bases. The CDR3 sequence is 18 residues long. Germline CDR1 SGHTS, CDR2 YDEGEE. The V and J ends lost 5 bases and 4 bases, in that order; junction bases with no gene match: 10. The CDR3 region is CASSYTGTSGGIYNEQFF. CDR3 nucleotide sequence: TGTGCCAGCAGTTATACCGGGACTAGCGGGGGGATATACAATGAGCAGTTCTTC.

This rearrangement joins TRBV4-1 to TRBJ1-2; 7 nucleotides agree with TRBD1. Germline V gene data show CDR1 as MGHRA and CDR2 as YSYEKL. J was trimmed by 7 bases and V by 0 bases; bases with no gene match: 8. The CDR3 runs 15 residues. DNA of the CDR3: TGCGCCAGCAGCCAAGATGCCACAGGGGTGCGTGGCTACACCTTC. The encoded protein is CASSQDATGVRGYTF.

The rearrangement joins TRBV19 to TRBJ1-3; D may be TRBD1 (5 bases). This CDR3 is built from 15 residues. Germline V lookup: CDR1 LNHDA, CDR2 SQIVND (reference sequence). V was clipped by 7 bases and J by 4 bases, with 17 bases between them. CDR3 nucleotides: TGTGCCAGTACCTTATCCCAGGGAGAAGGAAACACCATATATTTT. Protein: CASTLSQGEGNTIYF.

The chain combines TRBV19 with TRBJ2-1; weak D call: TRBD1 (6 bases). The V end lost 6 bases, the J end lost 9 bases, and 15 bases lay between the germline ends. CDR3 length: 13 residues. Looked up from germline, CDR1 is LNHDA and CDR2 is SQIVND (reference sequence). The CDR3 DNA reads as TGTGCCAGTAGGGAGACCGGGACACCTGAGCAGTTCTTC. Translating it yields CASRETGTPEQFF.

The chain employs TRBV3-1 (or the pseudogene TRBV3-2) and TRBJ1-6; D not certain. The germline V gene has CDR1 LGHDT and CDR2 YNNKEL (reference sequence). Trimming took 4 bases from V and 7 from J, leaving 17 bases between them. The CDR3 sequence is 16 residues long. This CDR3 is CASSRASQAGNSPLHF. CDR3 DNA sequence: TGTGCCAGCAGCCGCGCCTCGCAGGCGGGGAATTCACCCCTCCACTTT.

This clone was picked up a small number of times. V gene TRBV24-1 combines with J gene TRBJ2-3; possible D gene TRBD2, 6 bases. The length of the CDR3 is 12 residues. Germline V gene sequence: CDR1 KGHDR, CDR2 SFDVKD. The V end was cut by 9 bases, the J end by 2 bases, with 8 bases between. CDR3 DNA: TGTGCCACCGGAGGGAACACAGATACGCAGTATTTT. It specifies CATGGNTDTQYF.

This clone was found a few times. This chain links TRBV9 with TRBJ1-4; the match to TRBD1 covers 7 bases. V shed 2 bases and J 8 bases; nucleotides not matched to a gene: 6. The CDR3 spans 14 residues. Germline CDR1 and CDR2: SGDLS and YYNGEE. CDR3 sequence (DNA): TGTGCCAGCAGCGTCGGGACAGTTGGCGAAAAACTGTTTTTT. As protein: CASSVGTVGEKLFF. The full variable domain, in which reference TRBV9 and TRBJ1-4 provide the parts outside the CDR3, is DSGVTQTPKHLITATGQRVTLRCSPRSGDLSVYWYQQSLDQGLQFLIQYYNGEERAKGNILERFSAQQFPDLHSELNLSSLELGDSALYFCASSVGTVGEKLFFGSGTQLSVL.

The rearrangement joins TRBV3-1 (or the pseudogene TRBV3-2) to TRBJ2-3, with TRBD1 matching 9 bases. The CDR3 sequence is 17 residues long. From germline, CDR1 is LGHDT and CDR2 YNNKEL (reference sequence). V lost 2 bases, J lost 4 bases, and 10 bases stayed unmatched. CDR3 sequence: CASSQLTGGWSADTQYF. The CDR3 bases are TGTGCCAGCAGCCAATTAACAGGGGGCTGGAGCGCAGATACGCAGTATTTT.

The chain recombines TRBV23-1 with TRBJ1-1; D not resolved. TRBV23-1 is treated as an ORF (open reading frame) with a function not yet certain. V lost 7 bases, J lost 7 bases, and 19 bases lay in between. The CDR3 runs 14 residues. CDR3 protein: CASTSQRQASEAFF. The CDR3 coding sequence is TGCGCCAGCACCTCACAACGGCAGGCCAGTGAAGCTTTCTTT.

CDR3 sequence: CASSRGTGGSGANVLTF. CDR3 nucleotide sequence: TGTGCCAGTTCGCGAGGGACAGGGGGCTCTGGGGCCAACGTCCTGACTTTC. The rearrangement links TRBV11-3 to TRBJ2-6; 11 bases are a match to TRBD1. The length of the CDR3 is 17 residues. Germline lookup yields CDR1 SGHNT and CDR2 YENEEA. Trimming at V came to 9 bases and at J to 0 bases, leaving 7 bases not matched to a gene. Drawing the rest from reference TRBV11-3 and TRBJ2-6, the complete variable domain is EAGVVQSPRYKIIEKKQPVAFWCNPISGHNTLYWYLQNLGQGPELLIRYENEEAVDDSQLPKDRFSAERLKGVDSTLKIQPAELGDSAVYLCASSRGTGGSGANVLTFGAGSRLTVL.

The CDR3, as DNA: TGTGCCAGCAGCCTTAGCACAGATACGCAGTATTTT. Its protein product is CASSLSTDTQYF. The chain combines TRBV6-6 with TRBJ2-3; D remains unclear. The CDR3 sequence is 12 residues long. In germline, CDR1 is MNHNY, CDR2 SVGAGI (reference sequence). Trimming stripped 6 bases from V and 0 bases from J, with 4 bases between.

This rearrangement joins TRBV10-2 to TRBJ2-1, with D perhaps matching TRBD2 (6 bases). CDR3 length: 17 residues. Germline V gene lookup returns CDR1 WSHSY and CDR2 SAAADI. V lost 0 bases and J lost 0, with 12 bases in between. The CDR3 reads CASSESMDGSSYNEQFF. The CDR3 coding sequence is TGCGCCAGCAGTGAGTCGATGGACGGGAGCTCCTACAATGAGCAGTTCTTC.

V usage is TRBV18 and J usage is TRBJ2-7; TRBD2 matches 8 bases. Germline-derived CDR1 and CDR2 are KGHSH and LQKENI. The CDR3 is 15 amino acids. V lost 0 bases and J lost 2; bases outside the gene matches: 3. This CDR3 is CASSPPAAGAYEQYF. The CDR3 DNA sequence: TGTGCCAGCTCACCACCGGCAGCGGGAGCCTACGAGCAGTACTTC.